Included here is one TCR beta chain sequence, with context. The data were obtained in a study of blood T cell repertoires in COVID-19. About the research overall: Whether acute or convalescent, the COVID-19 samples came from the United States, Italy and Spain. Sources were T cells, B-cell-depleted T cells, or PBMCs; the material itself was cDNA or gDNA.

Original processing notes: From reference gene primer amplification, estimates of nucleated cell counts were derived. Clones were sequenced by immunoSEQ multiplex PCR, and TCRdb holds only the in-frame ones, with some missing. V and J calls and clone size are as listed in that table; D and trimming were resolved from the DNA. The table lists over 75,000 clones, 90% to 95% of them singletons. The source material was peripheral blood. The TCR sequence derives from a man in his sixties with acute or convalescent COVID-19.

The CDR3 region is CASSQEQGSQETQYF. For the CDR3, the DNA is TGTGCCAGCAGCCAAGAGCAGGGTTCGCAAGAGACCCAGTACTTC. V usage is TRBV3-1 (or the pseudogene TRBV3-2) and J usage is TRBJ2-5, with a tentative D call TRBD1 (5 bases). Trimming took 0 bases from V and 2 from J, leaving 10 bases between them. The CDR3 is made up of 15 amino acids. The germline CDR1 and CDR2 sequences are LGHDT and YNNKEL (reference sequence).